A single sample gave rise to the 27 T cell receptor beta chains below, sequenced in a study of blood T cell repertoires in COVID-19. Sequencing used immunoSEQ multiplex PCR; TCRdb keeps in-frame clones, though not all of them. The repertoire has about 34,000 clones, 70% to 80% of them found once; the top ten carry approximately 31%. The specimen was peripheral blood. The receptors were gathered from a man at least 80 years old with acute or convalescent COVID-19.

The rearrangement joins TRBV29-1 to TRBJ1-5; maybe TRBD1 (5 bases). From germline, CDR1 is SQVTM and CDR2 ANQGSEA. The CDR3 runs 14 residues. V lost 3 bases, J lost 0 bases, and 9 bases lay in between. CDR3 in amino acids: CSVDEGLSNQPQHF. The CDR3 DNA is TGCAGCGTTGATGAGGGACTTAGCAATCAGCCCCAGCATTTT.

This clone has just a few counts. The J gene is TRBJ2-2, the V gene TRBV7-2, with a weak D call TRBD2 (5 bases). V was cut by 3 bases and J by 1 base, with 6 bases left in between. The CDR3 covers 14 residues. The germline V gene has CDR1 SGHTA and CDR2 FQGNSA. CDR3 protein: CASSFAGNTGELFF. Here the CDR3 DNA reads TGTGCCAGCAGCTTTGCGGGGAACACCGGGGAGCTGTTTTTT.

The rearrangement joins TRBV2 to TRBJ1-5; D unclear. CDR1 SNHLY and CDR2 FYNNEI come from the germline V gene. V lost 7 bases and J 3 bases, leaving 10 bases between the germline ends. CDR3 length: 13 residues. The CDR3 protein is CASTGTINQPQHF. In nucleotides, the CDR3 is TGTGCCAGCACGGGAACAATCAATCAGCCCCAGCATTTT.

The J gene is TRBJ1-4, the V gene TRBV16; D is possibly TRBD1 (5 bases). Germline V gene lookup returns CDR1 KGHSY and CDR2 FQNENV. The V and J ends lost 3 bases and 8 bases respectively, with 13 bases between them. This CDR3 has 14 amino acids. The CDR3 sequence: CASSQGREEEKLFF. The CDR3 DNA sequence: TGTGCCAGCAGCCAGGGCAGGGAGGAGGAAAAACTGTTTTTT. Using reference TRBV16 and TRBJ1-4 for the parts outside the CDR3, the full variable domain is GEEVAQTPKHLVRGEGQKAKLYCAPIKGHSYVFWYQQVLKNEFKFLISFQNENVFDETGMPKERFSAKCLPNSPCSLEIQATKLEDSAVYFCASSQGREEEKLFFGSGTQLSVL.

The rearrangement uses TRBV7-2 and TRBJ2-7; 10 bases match TRBD2. The CDR3 contains 16 residues. After removal of 1 base from V and 1 base from J, the junction contained 4 bases not matched to a gene. Per germline, CDR1 SGHTA and CDR2 FQGNSA. The CDR3 nucleotides read TGTGCCAGCAGCTTAGGCCCTAGCGGGAGTTCCTACGAGCAGTACTTC. This sequence encodes CASSLGPSGSSYEQYF. The full variable domain, completed using reference TRBV7-2 and TRBJ2-7, is GAGVSQSPSNKVTEKGKDVELRCDPISGHTALYWYRQSLGQGLEFLIYFQGNSAPDKSGLPSDRFSAERTGGSVSTLTIQRTQQEDSAVYLCASSLGPSGSSYEQYFGPGTRLTVT.

The chain recombines TRBV29-1 with TRBJ2-7, with 9 bases lining up with TRBD1. The CDR3 loop spans 13 amino acids. V shed 6 bases, J shed 9 bases, and the junction held 12 bases outside the gene matches. Germline V gene data show CDR1 as SQVTM and CDR2 as ANQGSEA. CDR3 coding DNA: TGCAGCGTCCACCGCGACAGGGGGGGAGGGCAGTACTTC. This sequence encodes CSVHRDRGGGQYF.

V gene TRBV21-1 combines with J gene TRBJ1-2. TRBV21-1 is a pseudogene locus. CDR3 size: 11 residues. Here the CDR3 DNA reads TGTGCCAGCAGCAAAGCCGAGGGCTACACCTTC. It translates to CASSKAEGYTF.

The V gene is TRBV27, the J gene TRBJ2-1; 8 positions agree with TRBD2. Trimming at V came to 7 bases and at J to 9 bases, leaving 11 bases not matched to a gene. The CDR3 contains 14 residues. In germline, CDR1 is MNHEY, CDR2 SMNVEV (reference sequence). The CDR3, as DNA: TGTGCCAGCATACCGGGACTAGGGACTAGTGAGCAGTTCTTC. The encoded protein is CASIPGLGTSEQFF.

This chain connects TRBV5-6 to TRBJ2-7; TRBD1 matches 9 bases. The CDR3 consists of 15 residues. Germline V gives CDR1 SGHDT, CDR2 YYEEEE. V dropped 3 bases and J dropped 4; count of bases not matched to a gene: 8. CDR3 nucleotide sequence: TGTGCCAGCAGCTCAGACGGGACAGGGCCATACGAGCAGTACTTC. This translates into CASSSDGTGPYEQYF.

This chain uses TRBV4-3 with TRBJ2-7; D possibly corresponds to TRBD2 (7 bases). V was clipped by 1 base and J by 2 bases, with 15 bases between them. This CDR3 is built from 16 residues. In germline, CDR1 is LGHNA, CDR2 YSLEER. CDR3 amino acids: CASSQVGGGGPYEQYF. The CDR3 region has the DNA TGCGCCAGCAGCCAAGTGGGAGGGGGGGGGCCCTACGAGCAGTACTTC.

This clone has just a few counts. V gene TRBV6-5 combines with J gene TRBJ1-2; 11 bases match TRBD1. The CDR3 runs 16 residues. The trim removed 3 bases at V and 7 bases at J, leaving 10 bases unmatched. Per germline, CDR1 MNHEY and CDR2 SVGAGI. The CDR3 loop is CASSYLKDRGPLGYTF. CDR3 sequence (DNA): TGTGCCAGCAGTTATCTGAAGGACAGGGGGCCTCTTGGCTACACCTTC.

This clone occurred once. This chain joins TRBV9 and TRBJ2-3; 7 bases map to TRBD2. Germline assignment: CDR1 SGDLS and CDR2 YYNGEE. CDR3 size: 17 residues. Trimming took 3 bases from V and 1 from J; bases not matched to a gene: 11. CDR3 protein: CASSADLGGLGTDTQYF. In DNA form, the CDR3 reads TGTGCCAGCAGCGCAGACCTCGGGGGGTTGGGCACAGATACGCAGTATTTT.

V gene TRBV28 combines with J gene TRBJ2-7; D might be TRBD2 (6 bases). The germline V gene encodes CDR1 MDHEN and CDR2 SYDVKM. This CDR3 is built from 13 residues. The V gene lost 6 bases and the J gene lost 0 bases, with 9 bases spanning the gap. The CDR3 protein is CASRGRSSYEQYF. In nucleotides, the CDR3 is TGTGCCAGCAGGGGGAGGAGCTCCTACGAGCAGTACTTC.

V gene TRBV6-2 or TRBV6-3 combines with J gene TRBJ2-5, with D possibly being TRBD2 (5 bases). This CDR3 comprises 15 residues. Germline V gives CDR1 MNHEY, CDR2 SVGEGT. V lost 4 bases and J lost 1, with 13 bases in between. The CDR3 nucleotides are TGTGCCAGCAGTTCCCTCGAGGGTCTCCAAGAGACCCAGTACTTC. Its translation is CASSSLEGLQETQYF.

The V call is TRBV12-3 or TRBV12-4, the J call TRBJ2-3; D is uncertain. CDR3 length: 13 amino acids. Trimming left V 4 bases short and J 2 bases short, with 7 bases between. The DNA for the CDR3 is TGTGCCAGCAGTTATGGCATCACAGATACGCAGTATTTT. As protein: CASSYGITDTQYF.

J is TRBJ2-1 and V is TRBV19; 9 nucleotides match TRBD2. This CDR3 has 17 residues. The V and J ends lost 2 bases and 2 bases, in that order; junction bases with no gene match: 7. The germline gives CDR1 LNHDA, CDR2 SQIVND (reference sequence). CDR3 in amino acids: CASSIRVSGGPYNEQFF. CDR3 sequence (DNA): TGTGCCAGTAGTATAAGGGTTAGCGGGGGCCCCTACAATGAGCAGTTCTTC.

This chain connects TRBV28 to TRBJ2-7; D not resolved. The V and J ends lost 3 bases and 0 bases respectively, with 15 bases between them. This CDR3 region has 16 residues. Looked up from germline, CDR1 is MDHEN and CDR2 is SYDVKM. CDR3 residues: CASSFLVLRNSYEQYF. The CDR3 DNA reads TGTGCCAGCAGTTTTCTTGTTCTCCGTAACTCCTACGAGCAGTACTTC.

This clone was counted only a few times. J is TRBJ1-2 and V is TRBV3-1 (or the pseudogene TRBV3-2), with 9 nucleotides matching TRBD1. Per germline, CDR1 LGHDT and CDR2 YNNKEL (reference sequence). CDR3 length: 15 amino acids. With 2 bases clipped from V and 2 bases from J, the junction kept 3 bases outside the gene matches. CDR3 residues: CASSQLGTGNYGYTF. The DNA for the CDR3 is TGTGCCAGCAGCCAACTGGGGACAGGGAACTATGGCTACACCTTC.

The chain is built from TRBV7-2 and TRBJ1-3; D is unclear. This CDR3 region has 16 residues. Germline V CDR1 and CDR2: SGHTA, FQGNSA. The V end lost 1 base, the J end lost 0 bases, and 10 bases lay between the germline ends. The CDR3 reads CASSLEYFSSGNTIYF. For the CDR3, the DNA is TGTGCCAGCAGCTTAGAATACTTTAGCTCTGGAAACACCATATATTTT.

The chain employs TRBV30 and TRBJ1-2, with TRBD1 matching 11 bases. Germline V gives CDR1 GTSNPN, CDR2 SVGIG (reference sequence). This CDR3 contains 15 residues. Unmatched junction bases numbered 5, after V lost 3 bases and J lost 2 bases. For the CDR3, the DNA is TGTGCCTGGAGGGACAGGGGGCTTAAAAACTATGGCTACACCTTC. This gives the protein CAWRDRGLKNYGYTF.

The V and J genes are TRBV27 and TRBJ2-5; 9 bases are shared with TRBD2. The CDR3 spans 20 residues. Losses at the gene ends were 5 bases for V and 3 bases for J; bases not matched to a gene: 22. Germline CDR1 is MNHEY and CDR2 is SMNVEV (reference sequence). This CDR3 reads CASSPKLVPSGMFFEETQYF. In DNA, the CDR3 is TGTGCCAGCAGTCCCAAATTGGTCCCTAGCGGGATGTTTTTCGAAGAGACCCAGTACTTC.

The chain uses TRBV4-1 and TRBJ1-2; weak D call: TRBD1 (6 bases). The length of the CDR3 is 16 residues. CDR1 and CDR2 from the germline V gene are MGHRA and YSYEKL. The V end was cut by 3 bases, the J end by 3 bases, with 17 bases between. CDR3 sequence (DNA): TGCGCCAGCAGCCACCTAAAGGGGGGGTTTGACTATGGCTACACCTTC. Translated: CASSHLKGGFDYGYTF.

V usage is TRBV27 and J usage is TRBJ2-1; TRBD1 matches at 10 bases. J lost 6 bases, V lost 6 bases, and 8 bases had no gene match. CDR3 length equals 15 residues. CDR1 and CDR2 from the germline V gene are MNHEY and SMNVEV (reference sequence). The CDR3 bases are TGTGCCAGCAGCAAACCGGGACAGGGGCTCAATGAGCAGTTCTTC. Protein: CASSKPGQGLNEQFF.

This chain uses TRBV7-8 with TRBJ1-6, with D maybe TRBD1 (5 bases). Per germline, CDR1 SGHVS and CDR2 FQNEAQ. CDR3 length: 16 amino acids. Deletions cut 2 bases from V and 7 bases from J, with 15 bases between. The CDR3 is CASSLQVGQGNSPLHF. Here the CDR3 DNA reads TGTGCCAGCAGCTTACAAGTCGGGCAGGGAAATTCACCCCTCCACTTT.

There are a few counts of this clone. The gene calls are TRBV5-4 and TRBJ2-5, with D possibly being TRBD2 (6 bases). The CDR3 consists of 14 residues. Trimming left V 1 base short and J 2 bases short, with 9 bases between. Germline V gives CDR1 SGHNT, CDR2 YYREEE (reference sequence). The CDR3 protein is CASSLPREQETQYF. Written as DNA, the CDR3 is TGTGCCAGCAGCTTGCCCCGGGAGCAAGAGACCCAGTACTTC.

The rearrangement links TRBV9 to TRBJ2-7; 7 bases are shared with TRBD2. The CDR3 spans 15 residues. Unmatched junction bases numbered 7, after V lost 4 bases and J lost 0 bases. Germline loops: CDR1 SGDLS, CDR2 YYNGEE. DNA of the CDR3: TGTGCCAGCAGCCCTAGCGGATTAAGCTCCTACGAGCAGTACTTC. Residues: CASSPSGLSSYEQYF.

This sequence joins TRBV27 and TRBJ1-5; D call uncertain. Germline V CDR1 and CDR2: MNHEY, SMNVEV (reference sequence). V was cut by 6 bases and J by 3 bases, with 18 bases left in between. The length of the CDR3 is 16 residues. Here the CDR3 DNA reads TGTGCCAGCAGGAGGAGCATCGCTGAAGTCAATCAGCCCCAGCATTTT. It specifies CASRRSIAEVNQPQHF.